At least ten counts were recorded for the clone carrying this TCR beta chain. Its target is not known. This sample stems from a study of T cells in Graves' hyperthyroidism and ophthalmopathy. Study at large: Peripheral blood was acquired at first diagnosis, ahead of any therapy whatsoever. Study findings and constraints: With a median lead of about six months before onset, the model predicted ophthalmopathy. Peripheral blood also featured most of the thyroid clonotypes expanded above 0.001.

RNA transcripts were the template for amplifying TCR beta CDR3 regions. The HTBI primer set served for first-round RT-PCR of the TCR CDR3. TCRdb ran MiXCR on the multiplex PCR reads and lists one entry per CDR3 protein. The sample consists of about 260,000 distinct CDR3 sequences, about a sixth of them appearing once. Lactation, pregnancy, other autoimmune disease or uncontrolled infection led to exclusion of patients. V trimming: 5 bases; J trimming: 5 bases; junction bases outside the gene matches: 7. There are 16 residues in the CDR3. Germline lookup yields CDR1 MNHNS and CDR2 SASEGT. The sequence derives from a woman aged 18-29 years with Graves' ophthalmopathy. The rearrangement links TRBV6-1 to TRBJ2-2; 11 nucleotides agree with TRBD1. The source material was blood. Written as DNA, the CDR3 is TGTGCCAGCAGTTCGAGTGGACAGGGGGCAACCGGGGAGCTGTTTTTT. Its translation is CASSSSGQGATGELFF.